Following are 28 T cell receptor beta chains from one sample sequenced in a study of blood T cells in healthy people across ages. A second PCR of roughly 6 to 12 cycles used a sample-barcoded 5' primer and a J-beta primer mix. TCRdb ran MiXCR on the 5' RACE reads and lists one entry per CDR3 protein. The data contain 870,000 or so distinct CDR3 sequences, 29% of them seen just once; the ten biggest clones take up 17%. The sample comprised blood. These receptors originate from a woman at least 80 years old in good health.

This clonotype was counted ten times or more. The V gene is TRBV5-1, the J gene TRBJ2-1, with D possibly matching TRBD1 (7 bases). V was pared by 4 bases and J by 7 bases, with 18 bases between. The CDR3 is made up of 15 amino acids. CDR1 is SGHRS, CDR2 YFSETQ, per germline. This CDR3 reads CASSPTGEALNEQFF. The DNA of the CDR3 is TGCGCCAGCAGCCCTACAGGGGAGGCCTTAAATGAGCAGTTCTTC.

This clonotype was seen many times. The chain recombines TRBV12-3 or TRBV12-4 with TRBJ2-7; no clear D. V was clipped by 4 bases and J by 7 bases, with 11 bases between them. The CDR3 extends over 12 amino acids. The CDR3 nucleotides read TGTGCCAGCAGTTCCTCCCCCAGGGAGCAGTACTTC. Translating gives CASSSSPREQYF.

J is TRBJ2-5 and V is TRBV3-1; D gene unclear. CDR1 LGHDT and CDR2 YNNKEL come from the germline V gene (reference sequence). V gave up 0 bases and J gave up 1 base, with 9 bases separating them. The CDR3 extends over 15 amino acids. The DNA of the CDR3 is TGTGCCAGCAGCCAAGAGTTAGCCTTCCAAGAGACCCAGTACTTC. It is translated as CASSQELAFQETQYF.

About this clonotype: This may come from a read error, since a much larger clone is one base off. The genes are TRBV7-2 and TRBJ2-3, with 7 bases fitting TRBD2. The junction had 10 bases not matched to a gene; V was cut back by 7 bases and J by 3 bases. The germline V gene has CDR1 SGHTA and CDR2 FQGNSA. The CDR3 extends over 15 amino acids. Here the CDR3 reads CASNPQAGSTDTQYF. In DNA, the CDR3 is TGTGCCAGCAACCCCCAAGCGGGGAGTACAGATACGCAGTATTTT.

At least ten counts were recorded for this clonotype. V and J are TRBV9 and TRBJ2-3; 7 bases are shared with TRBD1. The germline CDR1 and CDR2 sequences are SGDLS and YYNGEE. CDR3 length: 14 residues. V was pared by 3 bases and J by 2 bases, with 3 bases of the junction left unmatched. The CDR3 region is CASSETGFTDTQYF. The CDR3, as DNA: TGTGCCAGCAGCGAGACAGGGTTCACAGATACGCAGTATTTT.

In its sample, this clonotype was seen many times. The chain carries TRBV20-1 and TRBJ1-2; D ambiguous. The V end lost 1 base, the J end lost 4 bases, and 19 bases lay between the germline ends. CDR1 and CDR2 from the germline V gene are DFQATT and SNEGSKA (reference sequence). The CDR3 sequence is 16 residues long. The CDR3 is CSARVDGPQKVYGYTF. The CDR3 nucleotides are TGCAGTGCTAGAGTGGACGGTCCCCAAAAGGTCTATGGCTACACCTTC.

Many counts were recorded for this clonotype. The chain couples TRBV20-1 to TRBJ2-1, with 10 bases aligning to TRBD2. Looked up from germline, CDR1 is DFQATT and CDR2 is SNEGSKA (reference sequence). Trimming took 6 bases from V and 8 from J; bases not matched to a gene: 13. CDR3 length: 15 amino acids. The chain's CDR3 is CSAVNILAGVDEQFF. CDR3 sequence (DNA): TGCAGTGCCGTCAATATCCTAGCGGGGGTGGATGAGCAGTTCTTC.

DNA for the CDR3: TGTGCCAGCAGTTCGCCCGGCTCTGAGAGGGGAAAACTGTTTTTT. This translates into CASSSPGSERGKLFF. The chain is built from TRBV27 and TRBJ1-4; perhaps TRBD1 as D (5 bases). The CDR3 sequence is 15 residues long. Germline V gene sequence: CDR1 MNHEY, CDR2 SMNVEV (reference sequence). V was trimmed by 4 bases and J by 10 bases, leaving 19 bases between them.

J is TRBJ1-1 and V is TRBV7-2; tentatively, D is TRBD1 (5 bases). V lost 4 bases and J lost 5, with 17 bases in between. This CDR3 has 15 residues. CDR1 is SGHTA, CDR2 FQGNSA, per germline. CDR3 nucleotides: TGTGCCAGCAGCTCCCAAAGGGGCTGGGCGACTGAAGCTTTCTTT. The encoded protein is CASSSQRGWATEAFF.

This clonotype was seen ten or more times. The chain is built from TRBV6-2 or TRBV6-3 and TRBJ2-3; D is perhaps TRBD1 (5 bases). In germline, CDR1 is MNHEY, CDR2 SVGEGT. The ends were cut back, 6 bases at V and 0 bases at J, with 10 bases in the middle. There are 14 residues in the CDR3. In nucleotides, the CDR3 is TGTGCCAGCAGAGGATCAGGGAGCACAGATACGCAGTATTTT. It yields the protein CASRGSGSTDTQYF.

The CDR3 loop reads CASSVGGASEQFF. CDR3 DNA sequence: TGTGCCAGCAGCGTAGGGGGGGCGAGTGAGCAGTTCTTC. The rearrangement links TRBV9 to TRBJ2-1, with D perhaps assigned TRBD1 or TRBD2 (6 bases each). This CDR3 spans 13 amino acids. The germline V gene encodes CDR1 SGDLS and CDR2 YYNGEE. The V end lost 0 bases, the J end lost 9 bases, and 10 bases lay between the germline ends.

The CDR3 DNA reads TGTGCCAGCAGTTACTCGAGGGGGGGGCGAGGCACAGATACGCAGTATTTT. It specifies CASSYSRGGRGTDTQYF. The chain links TRBV6-5 to TRBJ2-3; possible D gene TRBD2, 7 bases. This CDR3 is built from 17 residues. Germline CDR1 reads MNHEY; CDR2 reads SVGAGI. V was pared by 0 bases and J by 1 base, with 14 bases between.

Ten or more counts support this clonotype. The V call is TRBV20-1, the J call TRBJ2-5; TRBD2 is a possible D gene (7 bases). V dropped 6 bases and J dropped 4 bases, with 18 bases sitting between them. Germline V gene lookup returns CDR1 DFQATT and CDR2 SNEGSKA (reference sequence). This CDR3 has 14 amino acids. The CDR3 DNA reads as TGCAGTGCCGCCCCGGGGGGCCGCTCAGAGACCCAGTACTTC. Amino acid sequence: CSAAPGGRSETQYF.

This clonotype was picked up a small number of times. This chain's CDR3 is CASTRDRGPRAEAFF. The CDR3 region has the DNA TGTGCCAGCACCCGGGACAGGGGCCCGAGGGCTGAAGCTTTCTTT. The V call is TRBV6-2 or TRBV6-3, the J call TRBJ1-1; TRBD1 matches 10 bases. Germline V gives CDR1 MNHEY, CDR2 SVGEGT. Trimming at V came to 7 bases and at J to 6 bases, leaving 11 bases not matched to a gene. The CDR3 runs 15 residues.

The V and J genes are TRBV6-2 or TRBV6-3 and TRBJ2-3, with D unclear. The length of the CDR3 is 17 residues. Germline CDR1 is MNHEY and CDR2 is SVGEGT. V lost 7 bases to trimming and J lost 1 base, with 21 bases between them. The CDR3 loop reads CASNPRASYVGTDTQYF. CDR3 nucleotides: TGTGCCAGCAACCCACGGGCCAGCTATGTAGGCACAGATACGCAGTATTTT.

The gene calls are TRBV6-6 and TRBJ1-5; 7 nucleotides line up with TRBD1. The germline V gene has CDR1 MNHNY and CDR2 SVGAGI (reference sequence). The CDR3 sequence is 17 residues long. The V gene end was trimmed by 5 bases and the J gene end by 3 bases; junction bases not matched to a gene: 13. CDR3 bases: TGTGCCAGCAGTAGGGGCCGGGGCAGGGGGGACAATCAGCCCCAGCATTTT. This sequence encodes CASSRGRGRGDNQPQHF.

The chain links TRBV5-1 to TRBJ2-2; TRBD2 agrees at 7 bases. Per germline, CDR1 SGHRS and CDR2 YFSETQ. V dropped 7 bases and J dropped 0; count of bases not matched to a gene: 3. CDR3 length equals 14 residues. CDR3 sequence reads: CASDAGANTGELFF. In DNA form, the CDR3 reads TGCGCCAGCGACGCGGGGGCGAACACCGGGGAGCTGTTTTTT.

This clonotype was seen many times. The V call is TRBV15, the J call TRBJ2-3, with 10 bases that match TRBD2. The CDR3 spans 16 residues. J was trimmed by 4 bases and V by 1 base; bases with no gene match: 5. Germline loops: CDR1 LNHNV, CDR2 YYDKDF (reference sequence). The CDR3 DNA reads TGTGCCACCAGCAGAGGAGCGGGGGGGCGATCAGATACGCAGTATTTT. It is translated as CATSRGAGGRSDTQYF. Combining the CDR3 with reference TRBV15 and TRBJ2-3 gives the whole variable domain DAMVIQNPRYQVTQFGKPVTLSCSQTLNHNVMYWYQQKSSQAPKLLFHYYDKDFNNEADTPDNFQSRRPNTSFCFLDIRSPGLGDTAMYLCATSRGAGGRSDTQYFGPGTRLTVL.

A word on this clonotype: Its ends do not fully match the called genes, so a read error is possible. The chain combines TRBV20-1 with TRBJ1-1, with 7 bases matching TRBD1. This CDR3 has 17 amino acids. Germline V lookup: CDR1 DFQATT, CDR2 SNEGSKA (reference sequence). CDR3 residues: CGARGQERTKMNTETFF. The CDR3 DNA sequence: TGCGGTGCTAGAGGACAGGAGAGGACCAAAATGAACACTGAAACTTTCTTT.

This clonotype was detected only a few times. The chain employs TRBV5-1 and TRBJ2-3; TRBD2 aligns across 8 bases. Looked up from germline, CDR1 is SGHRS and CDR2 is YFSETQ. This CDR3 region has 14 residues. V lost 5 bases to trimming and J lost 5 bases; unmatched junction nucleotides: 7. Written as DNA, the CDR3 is TGCGCCAGCAGATCCGGGGGGGCCGAAGATACGCAGTATTTT. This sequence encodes CASRSGGAEDTQYF.

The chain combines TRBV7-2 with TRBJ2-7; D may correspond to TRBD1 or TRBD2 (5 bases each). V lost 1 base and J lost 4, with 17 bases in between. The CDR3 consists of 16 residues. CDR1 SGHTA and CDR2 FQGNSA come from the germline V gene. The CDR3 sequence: CASSLGAGTTGYEQYF. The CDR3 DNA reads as TGTGCCAGCAGCTTAGGGGCCGGGACGACCGGTTACGAGCAGTACTTC.

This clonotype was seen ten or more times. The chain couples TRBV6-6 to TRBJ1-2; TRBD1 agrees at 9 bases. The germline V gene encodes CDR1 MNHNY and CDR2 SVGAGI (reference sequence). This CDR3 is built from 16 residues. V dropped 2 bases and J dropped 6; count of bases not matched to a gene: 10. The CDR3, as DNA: TGTGCCAGCAGTTACCTAAACAGGGGGCGCGGGAATGGCTACACCTTC. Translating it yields CASSYLNRGRGNGYTF.

The CDR3 DNA reads as TGCAGCGTGACTTCTAGCGGGCGTTACAATGAGCAGTTCTTC. Its translation: CSVTSSGRYNEQFF. The rearrangement links TRBV29-1 to TRBJ2-1; 8 bases are a match to TRBD2. This CDR3 spans 14 amino acids. The germline CDR1 and CDR2 sequences are SQVTM and ANQGSEA. The J segment lost 4 bases and the V segment lost 6 bases, leaving 8 bases of the junction unmatched.

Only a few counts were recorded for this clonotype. The chain's CDR3 is CAWSKGQGAGAQYF. The CDR3 DNA sequence: TGTGCCTGGAGTAAGGGACAGGGGGCCGGGGCCCAGTACTTC. V gene TRBV30 combines with J gene TRBJ2-5; TRBD1 aligns across 12 bases. This CDR3 region has 14 residues. The germline CDR1 and CDR2 sequences are GTSNPN and SVGIG (reference sequence). V dropped 2 bases and J dropped 9; count of bases not matched to a gene: 7.

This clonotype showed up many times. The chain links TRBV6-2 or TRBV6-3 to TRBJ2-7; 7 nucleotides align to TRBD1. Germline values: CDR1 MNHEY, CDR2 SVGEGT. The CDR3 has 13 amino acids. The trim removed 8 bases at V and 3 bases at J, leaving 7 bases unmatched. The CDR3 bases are TGTGCCAGCCATGGACAGGCCAGCTACGAGCAGTACTTC. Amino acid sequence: CASHGQASYEQYF.

DNA for the CDR3: TGTGCCAGTAGTCGCCTTCAGGCAGGAAACTATGGCTACACCTTC. Its protein is CASSRLQAGNYGYTF. The gene calls are TRBV19 and TRBJ1-2; D is ambiguous. CDR1 LNHDA and CDR2 SQIVND come from the germline V gene (reference sequence). Trimming took 5 bases from V and 2 from J, leaving 15 bases between them. This CDR3 is 15 amino acids long.

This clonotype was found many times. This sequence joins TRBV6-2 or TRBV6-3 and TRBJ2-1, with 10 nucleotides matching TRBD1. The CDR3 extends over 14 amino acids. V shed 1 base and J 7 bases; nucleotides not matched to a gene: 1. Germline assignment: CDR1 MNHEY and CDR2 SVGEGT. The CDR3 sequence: CASSYLDRGNEQFF. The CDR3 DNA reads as TGTGCCAGCAGTTACTTGGACAGGGGGAATGAGCAGTTCTTC.

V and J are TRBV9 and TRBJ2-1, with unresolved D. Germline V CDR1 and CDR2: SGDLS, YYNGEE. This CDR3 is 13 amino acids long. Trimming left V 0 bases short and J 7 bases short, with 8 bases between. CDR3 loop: CASSVGSGNEQFF. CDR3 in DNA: TGTGCCAGCAGCGTAGGAAGTGGAAATGAGCAGTTCTTC.